Listed below are T cell receptor beta chains from one sample, sequenced in a study of cytomegalovirus exposure and HLA in healthy donors. The assay was immunoSEQ multiplex PCR, and TCRdb's table has in-frame clones only and misses some. The sample includes roughly 99,000 clones, around two thirds of them seen just once. The specimen was PBMCs. The receptors shown here come from a woman between 40 and 50 years old in good health and CMV-seropositive. The CDR3 runs from the conserved cysteine through the conserved F or W. A D gene is named only where the DNA matches it firmly. Not all rows give a size; the values are once, few, many and, for expanded clones, a class.

clone_size,d_call,v_call,j_call,cdr3_length,cdr3_nt,cdr3_aa
NA,TRBD1,TRBV30,TRBJ1-2,16,TGTGCCTGGAGTTCCGCGTCAGGGGGCGCCTTATATGGCTACACCTTC,CAWSSASGGALYGYTF
NA,TRBD2,TRBV9,TRBJ2-3,14,TGTGCCAGCAGCGTCCCTCCATCGGCGGGGGGGCTGTATTTT,CASSVPPSAGGLYF
few,NA,TRBV4-1,TRBJ1-6,16,TGCGCCAGCAGCCAATTCCCCGGGGGGAATAATTCACCCCTCCACTTT,CASSQFPGGNNSPLHF
NA,TRBD1,TRBV10-3,TRBJ2-3,15,TGTGCCATCAGTGATACAACAGGGGACACAGATACGCAGTATTTT,CAISDTTGDTDTQYF
NA,NA,TRBV4-3,TRBJ1-2,15,TGCGCCAGCAGCCAAGGACAGATACTTAACTATGGCTACACCTTC,CASSQGQILNYGYTF
NA,NA,TRBV5-1,TRBJ2-3,11,TGCGCCAGCAGCTCGAGGGATACGCAGTATTTT,CASSSRDTQYF
NA,NA,TRBV2,TRBJ2-5,13,TGTGCCAGCAGTACTGAGACAGGAGAGACCCAGTACTTC,CASSTETGETQYF
NA,TRBD1,TRBV7-2,TRBJ2-7,13,TGTGCCAGCGGGACAGGACAAGGGTTCGAGCAGTACTTC,CASGTGQGFEQYF
NA,NA,TRBV7-9,TRBJ2-5,16,TGTGCCAGCAGCAAGGGGGGGGGCGGGTACCAAGAGACCCAGTACTTC,CASSKGGGGYQETQYF
NA,NA,TRBV6-5,TRBJ1-6,14,TGTGCCAGCAGTATGGGGAGCCTTAATTCACCCCTCCACTTT,CASSMGSLNSPLHF
NA,TRBD1,TRBV19,TRBJ2-5,16,TGTGCCAGTAGTATCGGGGCAGGGGGCGGGTCGGAGACCCAGTACTTC,CASSIGAGGGSETQYF
NA,TRBD2,TRBV5-1,TRBJ2-1,15,TGCGCCAGCAGCTTAGGGGAGGGAACCTACAATGAGCAGTTCTTC,CASSLGEGTYNEQFF
once,NA,TRBV11-2,TRBJ2-5,13,TGTGCCAGCAGCTTAGGCACTAAAGAGACCCAGTACTTC,CASSLGTKETQYF
NA,TRBD1,TRBV9,TRBJ2-5,16,TGTGCCAGCAGCGTAGGGGGGACAGGAATACAAGAGACCCAGTACTTC,CASSVGGTGIQETQYF
few,TRBD1,TRBV7-3,TRBJ2-1,15,TGTGCCAGCAGCTTGAGCAGGGGGTCCTACAATGAGCAGTTCTTC,CASSLSRGSYNEQFF
NA,NA,TRBV4-2,TRBJ1-1,13,TGTGCCAGCAGCCAGATACAGGGCGCTGAAGCTTTCTTT,CASSQIQGAEAFF
few,NA,TRBV6-1,TRBJ1-2,15,TGTGCCAGCAGTGAATGGTCAGGGAATGAGTATGGCTACACCTTC,CASSEWSGNEYGYTF
NA,TRBD1,TRBV6-1,TRBJ1-1,14,TGTGCCAGCAGTGAAGACAGGGGGGACACTGAAGCTTTCTTT,CASSEDRGDTEAFF
NA,NA,TRBV5-6,TRBJ1-2,14,TGTGCCAGCAGCTTGGGCCGGTCGAGTTATGGCTACACCTTC,CASSLGRSSYGYTF
NA,NA,TRBV4-2,TRBJ1-2,17,TGTGCCAGCAGCCAAGATGGAAGCGGGGGCATTAACTATGGCTACACCTTC,CASSQDGSGGINYGYTF
NA,TRBD1,TRBV6-5,TRBJ2-7,15,TGTGCCAGCAGTTACTCGGACAGGGTCCCCTACGAGCAGTACTTC,CASSYSDRVPYEQYF
NA,NA,TRBV5-8,TRBJ1-5,16,TGTGCCAGCAGCTTGGGAGCGACGGGATTACTTCAGCCCCAGCATTTT,CASSLGATGLLQPQHF
NA,NA,TRBV9,TRBJ1-2,14,TGTGCCAGCAGCACTTCTGGGACATATTATGGCTACACCTTC,CASSTSGTYYGYTF